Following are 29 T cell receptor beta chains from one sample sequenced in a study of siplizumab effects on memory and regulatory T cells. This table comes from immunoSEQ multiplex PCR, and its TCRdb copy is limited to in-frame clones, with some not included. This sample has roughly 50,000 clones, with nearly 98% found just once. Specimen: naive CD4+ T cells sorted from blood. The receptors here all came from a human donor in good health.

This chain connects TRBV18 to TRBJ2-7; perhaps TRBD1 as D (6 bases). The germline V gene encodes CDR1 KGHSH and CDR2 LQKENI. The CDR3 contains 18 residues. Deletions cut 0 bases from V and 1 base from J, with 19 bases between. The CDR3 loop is CASSPPGSMGQNSYEQYF. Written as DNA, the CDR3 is TGTGCCAGCTCACCACCGGGCTCTATGGGACAAAATTCCTACGAGCAGTACTTC.

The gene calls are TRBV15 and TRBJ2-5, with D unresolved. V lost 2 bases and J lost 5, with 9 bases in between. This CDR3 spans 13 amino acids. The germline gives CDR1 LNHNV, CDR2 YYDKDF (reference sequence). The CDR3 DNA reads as TGTGCCACCAGCAGAAGGACCCCCGAGACCCAGTACTTC. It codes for CATSRRTPETQYF.

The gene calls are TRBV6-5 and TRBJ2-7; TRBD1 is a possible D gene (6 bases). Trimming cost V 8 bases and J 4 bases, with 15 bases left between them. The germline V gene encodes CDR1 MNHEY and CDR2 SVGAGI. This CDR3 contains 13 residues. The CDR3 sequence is CASGYRDTYEQYF. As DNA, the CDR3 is TGTGCCAGCGGCTACCGGGACACTTACGAGCAGTACTTC.

The CDR3 nucleotides read TGTGCCAGTACGCAGACCTCTGGAAACACCATATATTTT. Protein product: CASTQTSGNTIYF. V gene TRBV19 combines with J gene TRBJ1-3; D gene ambiguous. The CDR3 consists of 13 residues. V lost 7 bases and J 0 bases, leaving 7 bases between the germline ends. Germline CDR1 is LNHDA and CDR2 is SQIVND (reference sequence).

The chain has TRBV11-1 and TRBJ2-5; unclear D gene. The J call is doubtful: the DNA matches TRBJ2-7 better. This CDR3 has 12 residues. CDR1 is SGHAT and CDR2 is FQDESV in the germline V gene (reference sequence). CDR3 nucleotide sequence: TGTGCCAGCAGCTTAGTTTTGTACGAGCAGTACTTC. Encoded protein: CASSLVLYEQYF.

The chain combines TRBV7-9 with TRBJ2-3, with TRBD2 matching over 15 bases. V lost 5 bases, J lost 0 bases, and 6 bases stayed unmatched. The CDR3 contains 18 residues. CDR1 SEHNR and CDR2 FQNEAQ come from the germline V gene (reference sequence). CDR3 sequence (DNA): TGTGCCAGCAGCCTCGGACTAGCGGGAGGGCCTAGCACAGATACGCAGTATTTT. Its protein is CASSLGLAGGPSTDTQYF.

The CDR3 nucleotides read TGTGCCACCAGCACGAGGGCCGGGGAGCTGTTTTTT. Its translation is CATSTRAGELFF. This chain uses TRBV15 with TRBJ2-2, with D possibly matching TRBD2 (5 bases). V lost 4 bases, J lost 6 bases, and 6 bases lay in between. The CDR3 has 12 residues. CDR1 is LNHNV and CDR2 is YYDKDF in the germline V gene (reference sequence).

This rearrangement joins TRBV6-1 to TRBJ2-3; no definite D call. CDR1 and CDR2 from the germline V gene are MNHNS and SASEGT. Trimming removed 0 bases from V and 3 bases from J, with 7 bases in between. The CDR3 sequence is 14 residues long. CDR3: CASSEAQFTDTQYF. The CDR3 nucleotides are TGTGCCAGCAGTGAAGCCCAATTTACAGATACGCAGTATTTT.

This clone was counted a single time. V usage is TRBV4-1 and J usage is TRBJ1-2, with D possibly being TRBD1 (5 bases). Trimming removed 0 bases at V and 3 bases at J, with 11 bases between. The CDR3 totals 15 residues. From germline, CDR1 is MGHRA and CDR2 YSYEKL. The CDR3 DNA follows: TGCGCCAGCAGCCAAGATCGGCGAGGGGACTATGGCTACACCTTC. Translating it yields CASSQDRRGDYGYTF.

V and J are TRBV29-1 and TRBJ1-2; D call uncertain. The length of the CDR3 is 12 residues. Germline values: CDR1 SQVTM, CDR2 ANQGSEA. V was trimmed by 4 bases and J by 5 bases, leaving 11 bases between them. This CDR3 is CSVGAQVYGYTF. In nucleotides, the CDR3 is TGCAGCGTTGGAGCTCAGGTTTATGGCTACACCTTC.

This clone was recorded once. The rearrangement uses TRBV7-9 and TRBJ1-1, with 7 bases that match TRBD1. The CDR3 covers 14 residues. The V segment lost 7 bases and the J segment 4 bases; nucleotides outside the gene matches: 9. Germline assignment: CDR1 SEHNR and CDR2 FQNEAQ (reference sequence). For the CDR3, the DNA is TGTGCCAGCACCCTAGAGGGGGCCGGCACTGAAGCTTTCTTT. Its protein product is CASTLEGAGTEAFF.

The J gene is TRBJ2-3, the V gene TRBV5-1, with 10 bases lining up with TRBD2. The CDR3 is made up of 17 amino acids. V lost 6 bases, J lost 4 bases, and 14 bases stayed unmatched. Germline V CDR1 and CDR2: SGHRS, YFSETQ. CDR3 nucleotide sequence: TGCGCCAGCAACTCCCTAGCGGGAGTAGGGAGTGCAGATACGCAGTATTTT. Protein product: CASNSLAGVGSADTQYF.

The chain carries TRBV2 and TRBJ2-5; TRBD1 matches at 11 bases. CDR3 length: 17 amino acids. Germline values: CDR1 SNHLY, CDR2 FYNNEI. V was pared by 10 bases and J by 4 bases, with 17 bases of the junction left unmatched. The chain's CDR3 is CATDKSVTGQGGETQYF. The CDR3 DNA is TGTGCCACCGACAAATCAGTGACGGGACAGGGGGGAGAGACCCAGTACTTC.

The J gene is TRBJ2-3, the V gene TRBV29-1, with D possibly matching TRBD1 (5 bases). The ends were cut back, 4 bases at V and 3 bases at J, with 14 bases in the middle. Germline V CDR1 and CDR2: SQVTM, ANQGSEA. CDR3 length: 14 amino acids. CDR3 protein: CSVATGFPTDTQYF. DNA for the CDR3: TGCAGCGTTGCTACAGGTTTTCCAACAGATACGCAGTATTTT.

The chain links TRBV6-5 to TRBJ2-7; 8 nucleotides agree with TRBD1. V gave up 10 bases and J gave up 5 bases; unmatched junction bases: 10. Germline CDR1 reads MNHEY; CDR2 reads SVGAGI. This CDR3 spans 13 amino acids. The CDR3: CATRAGGIDEQYF. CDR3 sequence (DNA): TGTGCCACCAGGGCAGGGGGCATCGACGAGCAGTACTTC.

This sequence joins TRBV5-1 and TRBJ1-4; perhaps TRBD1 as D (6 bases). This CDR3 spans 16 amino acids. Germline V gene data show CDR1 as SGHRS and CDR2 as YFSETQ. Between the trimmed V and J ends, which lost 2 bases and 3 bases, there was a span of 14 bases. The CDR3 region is CASSFGYRVSNEKLFF. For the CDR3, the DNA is TGCGCCAGCAGCTTCGGTTACAGGGTTTCTAATGAAAAACTGTTTTTT.

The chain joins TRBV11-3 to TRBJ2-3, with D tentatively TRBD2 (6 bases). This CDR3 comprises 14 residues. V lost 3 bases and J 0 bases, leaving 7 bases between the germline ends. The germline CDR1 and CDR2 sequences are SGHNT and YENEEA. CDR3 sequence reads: CASSLGGSTDTQYF. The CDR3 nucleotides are TGTGCCAGCAGCTTGGGAGGAAGCACAGATACGCAGTATTTT.

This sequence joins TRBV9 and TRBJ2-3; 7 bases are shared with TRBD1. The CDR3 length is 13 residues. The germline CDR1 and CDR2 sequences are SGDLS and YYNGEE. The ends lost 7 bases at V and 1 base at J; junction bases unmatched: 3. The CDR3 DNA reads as TGTGCCAGCTCAGGGGGAGGCACAGATACGCAGTATTTT. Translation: CASSGGGTDTQYF.

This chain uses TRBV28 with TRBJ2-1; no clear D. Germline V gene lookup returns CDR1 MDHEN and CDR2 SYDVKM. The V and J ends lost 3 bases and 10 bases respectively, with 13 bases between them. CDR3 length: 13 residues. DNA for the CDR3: TGTGCCAGCAGTTTTATAAGCCTCAGGGAGCAGTTCTTC. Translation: CASSFISLREQFF.

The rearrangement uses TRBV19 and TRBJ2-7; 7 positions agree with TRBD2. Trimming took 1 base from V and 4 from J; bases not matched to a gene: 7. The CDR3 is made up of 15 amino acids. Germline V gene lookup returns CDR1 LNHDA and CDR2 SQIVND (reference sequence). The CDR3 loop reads CASSIASSGVYEQYF. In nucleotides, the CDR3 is TGTGCCAGTAGTATAGCGTCTAGCGGAGTGTACGAGCAGTACTTC.

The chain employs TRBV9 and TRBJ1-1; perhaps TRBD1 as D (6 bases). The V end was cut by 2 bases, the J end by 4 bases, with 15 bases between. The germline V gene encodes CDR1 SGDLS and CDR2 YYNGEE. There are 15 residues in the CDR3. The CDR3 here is CASSVPSGQLTEAFF. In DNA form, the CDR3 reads TGTGCCAGCAGCGTCCCATCGGGACAACTCACTGAAGCTTTCTTT.

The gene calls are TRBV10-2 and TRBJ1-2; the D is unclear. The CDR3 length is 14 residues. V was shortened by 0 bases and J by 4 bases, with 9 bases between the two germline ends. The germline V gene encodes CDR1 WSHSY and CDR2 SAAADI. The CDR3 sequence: CASSESGGSYGYTF. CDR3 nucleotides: TGCGCCAGCAGTGAGTCGGGAGGGTCCTATGGCTACACCTTC.

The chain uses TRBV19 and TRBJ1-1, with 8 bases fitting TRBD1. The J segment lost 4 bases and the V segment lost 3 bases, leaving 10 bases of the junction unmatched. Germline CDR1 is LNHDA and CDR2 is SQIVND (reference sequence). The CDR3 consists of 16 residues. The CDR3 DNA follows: TGTGCCAGTAGTATGTACAGGGGGGAATTACGCACTGAAGCTTTCTTT. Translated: CASSMYRGELRTEAFF.

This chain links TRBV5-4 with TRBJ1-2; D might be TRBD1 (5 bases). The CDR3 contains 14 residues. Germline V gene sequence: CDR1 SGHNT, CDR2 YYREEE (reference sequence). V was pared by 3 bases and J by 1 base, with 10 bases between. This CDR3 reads CASSSGRNNYGYTF. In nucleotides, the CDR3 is TGTGCCAGCAGCTCGGGACGCAATAACTATGGCTACACCTTC.

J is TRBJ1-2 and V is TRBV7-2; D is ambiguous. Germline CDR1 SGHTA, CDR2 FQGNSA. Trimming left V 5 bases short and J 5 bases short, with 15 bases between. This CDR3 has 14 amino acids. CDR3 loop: CASSHTGGGYGYTF. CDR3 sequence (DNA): TGTGCCAGCAGCCACACGGGAGGCGGATATGGCTACACCTTC.

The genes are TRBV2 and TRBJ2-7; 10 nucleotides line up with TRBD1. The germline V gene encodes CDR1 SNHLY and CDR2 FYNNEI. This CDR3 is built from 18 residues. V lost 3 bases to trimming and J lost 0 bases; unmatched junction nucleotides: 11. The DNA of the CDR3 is TGTGCCAGCAGTGATAAAGAGGGACAGGGGTTTACCTCCTACGAGCAGTACTTC. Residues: CASSDKEGQGFTSYEQYF.

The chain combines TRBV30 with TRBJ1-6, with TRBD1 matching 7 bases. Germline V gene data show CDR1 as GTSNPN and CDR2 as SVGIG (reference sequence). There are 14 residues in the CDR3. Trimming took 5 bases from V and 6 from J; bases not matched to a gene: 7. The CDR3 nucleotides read TGTGCCTGGGGCTCGCAGGGGGTTAATTCACCCCTCCACTTT. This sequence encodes CAWGSQGVNSPLHF. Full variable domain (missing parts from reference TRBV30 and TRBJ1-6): SQTIHQWPATLVQPVGSPLSLECTVEGTSNPNLYWYRQAAGRGLQLLFYSVGIGQISSEVPQNLSASRPQDRQFILSSKKLLLSDSGFYLCAWGSQGVNSPLHFGNGTRLTVT.

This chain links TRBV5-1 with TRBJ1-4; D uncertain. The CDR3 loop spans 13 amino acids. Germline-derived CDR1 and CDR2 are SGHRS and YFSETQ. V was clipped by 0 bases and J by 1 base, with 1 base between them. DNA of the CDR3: TGCGCCAGCAGCTTGGTAACTAATGAAAAACTGTTTTTT. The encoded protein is CASSLVTNEKLFF.

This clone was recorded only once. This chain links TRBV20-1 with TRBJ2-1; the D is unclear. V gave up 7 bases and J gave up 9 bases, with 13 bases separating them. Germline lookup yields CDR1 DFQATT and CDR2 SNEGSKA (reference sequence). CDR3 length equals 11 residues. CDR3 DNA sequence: TGCAGTGAGCTGAAGCTGGGTGAGCAGTTCTTC. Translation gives CSELKLGEQFF.